Below, 12 T cell receptor beta chains from the same sample are listed, as sequenced in a study of OX40 agonist ivuxolimab in advanced cancers. Using immunoSEQ multiplex PCR, the repertoire was profiled, and TCRdb retains in-frame clones only, with some absent. The data show some 74,000 clones, 90% seen once. Sequencing used CD4+ or CD8+ T cells sorted from blood, obtained in a trial of the OX40 agonist ivuxolimab. Receptors originate from an adult with an advanced solid tumor such as melanoma, head and neck, liver or kidney cancer.

This sequence joins TRBV10-1 and TRBJ2-1; 10 nucleotides agree with TRBD2. The CDR3 contains 16 residues. CDR1 is WNHNN, CDR2 SYGVQD, per germline (reference sequence). J lost 1 base, V lost 0 bases, and 0 bases had no gene match. The CDR3 reads CASSESSGGSYNEQFF. The CDR3 DNA sequence: TGCGCCAGCAGTGAGTCTAGCGGGGGGTCCTACAATGAGCAGTTCTTC.

CDR3 in amino acids: CASSGRAEPSNQPQHF. The CDR3, as DNA: TGTGCCAGCAGTGGTAGGGCGGAGCCGAGCAATCAGCCCCAGCATTTT. J is TRBJ1-5 and V is TRBV6-1, with D unclear. This CDR3 is 16 amino acids long. Germline values: CDR1 MNHNS, CDR2 SASEGT. V lost 4 bases and J lost 1, with 14 bases in between.

The chain uses TRBV12-5 and TRBJ2-1; 10 bases align to TRBD2. CDR1 is LGHNT and CDR2 is FRNRAP in the germline V gene. The CDR3 consists of 19 residues. J was trimmed by 9 bases and V by 1 base; bases with no gene match: 18. For the CDR3, the DNA is TGTGCTAGTGGTTTGGATGTAGCGGGGGGCCCCCGAAGGGCGGCTGAGCAGTTCTTC. Amino acids: CASGLDVAGGPRRAAEQFF.

This clone was seen only once. The gene calls are TRBV6-1 and TRBJ1-2, with D perhaps matching TRBD1 (5 bases). Germline CDR1 is MNHNS and CDR2 is SASEGT. The V gene lost 6 bases and the J gene lost 4 bases, with 12 bases spanning the gap. The CDR3 extends over 13 amino acids. In nucleotides, the CDR3 is TGTGCCAGCAGGGGGGGAGCCTTCTATGGCTACACCTTC. Translated, it gives CASRGGAFYGYTF.

About this clone itself: The identical CDR3 is also encoded by other nucleotide sequences in the sample. V is TRBV18 and J is TRBJ2-6; D remains ambiguous. CDR1 KGHSH and CDR2 LQKENI come from the germline V gene. The CDR3 has 17 residues. Trimming removed 1 base from V and 0 bases from J, with 10 bases in between. The CDR3 DNA sequence: TGTGCCAGCTCACCACGGCACCAGCCCTCTGGGGCCAACGTCCTGACTTTC. It yields the protein CASSPRHQPSGANVLTF.

The rearrangement joins TRBV9 to TRBJ2-3; the D is unclear. The V gene lost 3 bases and the J gene lost 0 bases, with 8 bases spanning the gap. The CDR3 totals 14 residues. Germline lookup yields CDR1 SGDLS and CDR2 YYNGEE. CDR3 nucleotide sequence: TGTGCCAGCAGCGCTCGGGCGAGCACAGATACGCAGTATTTT. It codes for CASSARASTDTQYF.

The chain carries TRBV7-9 and TRBJ2-1; D may match TRBD1 or TRBD2 (5 bases each). Germline CDR1 reads SEHNR; CDR2 reads FQNEAQ (reference sequence). Between the trimmed V and J ends, which lost 6 bases and 8 bases, there was a span of 14 bases. This CDR3 comprises 13 residues. The CDR3 nucleotides are TGTGCCAGCAGGAGGGACGTGGACGATGAGCAGTTCTTC. It codes for CASRRDVDDEQFF.

This chain connects TRBV7-3 to TRBJ1-1; 7 nucleotides line up with TRBD1. The V gene's germline CDR1 is SGHTA and CDR2 FQGTGA. The J segment lost 7 bases and the V segment lost 5 bases, leaving 10 bases of the junction unmatched. This CDR3 has 14 amino acids. The CDR3 region is CASSKNGQDLEAFF. The DNA for the CDR3 is TGTGCCAGCAGCAAAAATGGACAGGACCTTGAAGCTTTCTTT.

The chain employs TRBV19 and TRBJ1-2; D ambiguous. Trimming left V 7 bases short and J 7 bases short, with 13 bases between. This CDR3 has 12 amino acids. Germline V CDR1 and CDR2: LNHDA, SQIVND (reference sequence). The CDR3 nucleotides are TGTGCCAGTACACAAAAGAGTTTTGGCTACACCTTC. It codes for CASTQKSFGYTF.

In its sample, this clone was seen a few times. J is TRBJ1-6 and V is TRBV11-2; unclear D gene. CDR1 SGHAT and CDR2 FQNNGV come from the germline V gene. The CDR3 is 14 residues long. Trimming removed 4 bases at V and 7 bases at J, with 11 bases between. CDR3 coding DNA: TGTGCCAGCAGCTCGGTCGCCTCGAATTCACCCCTCCACTTT. It specifies CASSSVASNSPLHF.

The chain uses TRBV2 and TRBJ2-1, with 9 bases matching TRBD1. V was clipped by 3 bases and J by 6 bases; unmatched bases: 6. This CDR3 spans 15 amino acids. CDR1 SNHLY and CDR2 FYNNEI come from the germline V gene. The CDR3 here is CASSDPGTGLNEQFF. CDR3 sequence (DNA): TGTGCCAGCAGTGACCCGGGGACAGGGCTCAATGAGCAGTTCTTC.

The V and J genes are TRBV6-6 and TRBJ1-2; 8 bases are a match to TRBD1. The length of the CDR3 is 13 residues. CDR1 MNHNY and CDR2 SVGAGI come from the germline V gene (reference sequence). Germline trimming cut 5 bases from V and 3 bases from J; bases unmatched to any gene: 2. CDR3 region: CASSRQGYYGYTF. In DNA form, the CDR3 reads TGTGCCAGCAGTAGACAGGGGTACTATGGCTACACCTTC.